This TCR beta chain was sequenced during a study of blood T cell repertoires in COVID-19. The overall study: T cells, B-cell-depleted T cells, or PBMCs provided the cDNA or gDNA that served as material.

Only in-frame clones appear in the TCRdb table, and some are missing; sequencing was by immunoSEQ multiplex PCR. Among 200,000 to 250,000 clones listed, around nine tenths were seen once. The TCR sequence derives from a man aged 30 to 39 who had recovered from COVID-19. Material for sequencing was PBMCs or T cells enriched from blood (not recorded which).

DNA of the CDR3: TGTGCCAGCAGCCAACACACAGATACGCAGTATTTT. This codes for CASSQHTDTQYF. The J gene is TRBJ2-3, the V gene TRBV3-1 (or the pseudogene TRBV3-2); D is unclear. Germline CDR1 is LGHDT and CDR2 is YNNKEL (reference sequence). V was clipped by 2 bases and J by 2 bases, with 2 bases between them. CDR3 size: 12 residues.